The clone carrying this T cell receptor (beta chain) occurred a few times. This specimen comes from a study of blood T cells in healthy people across ages. A second roughly 6 to 12 cycle PCR used barcoded and J-beta primers. TCRdb re-called the 5' RACE reads through MiXCR, storing one row per CDR3 protein. The table includes 910,000 or so distinct CDR3 sequences, around 54% detected once. The CDR3 length is 14 residues. Germline V gene sequence: CDR1 SEHNR, CDR2 FQNEAQ (reference sequence). The V end lost 4 bases, the J end lost 4 bases, and 12 bases lay between the germline ends. The sequencing sample was made of blood. The chain combines TRBV7-9 with TRBJ2-3, with unresolved D. This receptor was identified in an older woman in good health. The CDR3 region is CASSSSLGADTQYF. The CDR3 region has the DNA TGTGCCAGCAGCTCCTCCTTAGGCGCAGATACGCAGTATTTT.